The next 31 T cell receptor beta chains were all read from a single sample in a study of T-cell reconstitution after alpha-beta-depleted transplantation in children. The authors prepared the TCRbeta library with unique molecular identifiers. TCRdb recomputed calls from the PCR reads with MiXCR, one row per CDR3 protein. The data contain 550,000 to 800,000 distinct CDR3 sequences, around 13% of them singletons. The source was PBMCs, collected before TCRalphabeta/CD19-depleted stem cell transplant. The receptors come from a girl aged 2-15 years with congenital amegakaryocytic thrombocytopenia, due to receive a stem cell transplant.

The chain employs TRBV10-3 and TRBJ2-1; TRBD1 might be the D (5 bases). The V end lost 0 bases, the J end lost 9 bases, and 12 bases lay between the germline ends. From germline, CDR1 is ENHRY and CDR2 SYGVKD. This CDR3 has 14 residues. The CDR3 spells CAISESVTRAEQFF. In DNA, the CDR3 is TGTGCCATCAGTGAGTCGGTGACCAGGGCTGAGCAGTTCTTC.

In regard to this clonotype: With a much larger clone just one base away, this may be a read error. The V and J genes are TRBV10-2 and TRBJ2-1; possibly TRBD2 for D (6 bases). CDR1 is WSHSY, CDR2 SAAADI, per germline. The CDR3 covers 15 residues. The CDR3 loop reads CASISSGDLLNEQLF. CDR3 coding DNA: TGCGCCAGCATCAGCTCGGGGGACTTATTGAATGAGCAGCTCTTC.

This chain uses TRBV5-1 with TRBJ2-7; TRBD2 is a possible D gene (5 bases). This CDR3 has 15 amino acids. The germline V gene has CDR1 SGHRS and CDR2 YFSETQ. V was clipped by 0 bases and J by 7 bases, with 17 bases between them. As DNA, the CDR3 is TGCGCCAGCAGCTTGGCCGGCGGCACGGCGGGTGAGCAGTACTTC. It is translated as CASSLAGGTAGEQYF.

This clonotype was found many times. The V gene is TRBV29-1, the J gene TRBJ2-2, with D unclear. V was trimmed by 7 bases and J by 4 bases, leaving 10 bases between them. Germline-derived CDR1 and CDR2 are SQVTM and ANQGSEA. The length of the CDR3 is 12 residues. Here the CDR3 DNA reads TGCAGCGGGGCGTTCATCACCGGGGAGCTGTTTTTT. Protein sequence: CSGAFITGELFF.

This clonotype was seen repeatedly, ten times or more. The chain is built from TRBV5-1 and TRBJ2-7; possible D gene TRBD2, 6 bases. V was shortened by 0 bases and J by 7 bases, with 14 bases between the two germline ends. Germline V gene lookup returns CDR1 SGHRS and CDR2 YFSETQ. The CDR3 runs to 14 residues. CDR3: CASSLETRVGEQYF. The CDR3 DNA reads as TGCGCCAGCAGCTTGGAGACTAGGGTGGGGGAGCAGTACTTC.

Comments on this clonotype: Being one base from a much bigger clone, this may be a read error. CDR3: CASTLWQGPTYEQYF. CDR3 nucleotide sequence: TGTGCCAGCACCCTGTGGCAGGGGCCGACATACGAGCAGTACTTC. The J gene is TRBJ2-7, the V gene TRBV12-3 or TRBV12-4; the D gene is possibly TRBD1 (6 bases). V gave up 7 bases and J gave up 4 bases, with 20 bases separating them. CDR3 length: 15 residues.

The rearrangement joins TRBV20-1 to TRBJ2-3, with a possible D match to TRBD2 (6 bases). The V end was cut by 6 bases, the J end by 4 bases, with 17 bases between. Germline loops: CDR1 DFQATT, CDR2 SNEGSKA (reference sequence). This CDR3 comprises 14 residues. CDR3 region: CSAKGWREADTQYF. CDR3 nucleotide sequence: TGCAGTGCGAAGGGGTGGCGGGAAGCAGATACGCAGTATTTT.

V and J are TRBV7-6 and TRBJ2-1, with no clear D. CDR1 and CDR2 from the germline V gene are SGHVS and FNYEAQ. The germline V and J ends were trimmed by 4 bases and 9 bases, with 19 bases remaining between them. This CDR3 has 15 amino acids. The CDR3 is CASSWGGRIAGEQFF. The CDR3 DNA reads TGTGCCAGCAGCTGGGGTGGACGGATAGCTGGTGAGCAGTTCTTC.

The V call is TRBV5-1, the J call TRBJ2-1; D tentatively reads TRBD1 or TRBD2 (6 bases each). Germline lookup yields CDR1 SGHRS and CDR2 YFSETQ. V was shortened by 2 bases and J by 7 bases, with 25 bases between the two germline ends. The CDR3 consists of 18 residues. As DNA, the CDR3 is TGCGCCAGCAGCTTCCCCCGTACATGGGGGGACAAAGGGAATGAGCAGTTCTTC. Its protein product is CASSFPRTWGDKGNEQFF.

This clonotype has a count of ten or more. V and J are TRBV5-1 and TRBJ1-1; D remains unclear. The CDR3 is 14 amino acids. Trimming removed 0 bases from V and 4 bases from J, with 10 bases in between. Per germline, CDR1 SGHRS and CDR2 YFSETQ. CDR3 region: CASSLVGGSTEAFF. CDR3 DNA: TGCGCCAGCAGCTTGGTTGGAGGGAGCACTGAAGCTTTCTTT.

This clonotype was counted only a few times. This chain links TRBV7-9 with TRBJ2-1; 8 positions match TRBD2. Germline V gene lookup returns CDR1 SEHNR and CDR2 FQNEAQ (reference sequence). V shed 4 bases, J shed 6 bases, and the junction held 5 bases outside the gene matches. CDR3 length equals 14 residues. CDR3 region: CASSSTGTSNEQFF. For the CDR3, the DNA is TGTGCCAGCAGCTCTACCGGGACTAGCAATGAGCAGTTCTTC.

The chain carries TRBV15 and TRBJ2-2; 13 positions agree with TRBD2. Germline V CDR1 and CDR2: LNHNV, YYDKDF (reference sequence). V lost 5 bases, J lost 7 bases, and 10 bases stayed unmatched. The CDR3 totals 17 residues. The CDR3, as DNA: TGTGCCACCAGCCCTCTGATAACTAGCGGGAGGGGCGGGGAGCTGTTTTTT. Protein: CATSPLITSGRGGELFF.

The chain has TRBV2 and TRBJ2-2; D unclear. Per the germline V gene, CDR1 is SNHLY and CDR2 is FYNNEI. CDR3 length: 14 amino acids. Trimming left V 4 bases short and J 6 bases short, with 12 bases between. The CDR3 DNA sequence: TGTGCCAGCAGTGTGCAAGGGTACCCCGGGGAGCTGTTTTTT. Amino acid sequence: CASSVQGYPGELFF.

This clonotype was counted many times. The chain uses TRBV20-1 and TRBJ2-1; D is undetermined. V shed 2 bases and J shed 8 bases, with 7 bases lying between them. CDR1 and CDR2 from the germline V gene are DFQATT and SNEGSKA (reference sequence). The CDR3 contains 11 residues. The CDR3 here is CSARQADEQFF. The CDR3 nucleotides are TGCAGTGCTAGACAGGCGGATGAGCAGTTCTTC.

On this clonotype itself: Its ends do not fully match the called genes, so a read error is possible. The chain links TRBV30 to TRBJ2-7, with D perhaps matching TRBD2 (6 bases). The CDR3 runs to 14 residues. Germline V gene data show CDR1 as GTSNPN and CDR2 as SVGIG (reference sequence). The CDR3 loop reads CAWSLRELRYERYF. The DNA of the CDR3 is TGTGCCTGGAGTTTACGGGAGTTGAGGTACGAGCGGTACTTC.

V usage is TRBV7-9 and J usage is TRBJ2-1, with unresolved D. V shed 0 bases and J shed 7 bases, with 7 bases lying between them. This CDR3 has 13 amino acids. In germline, CDR1 is SEHNR, CDR2 FQNEAQ (reference sequence). The CDR3 DNA follows: TGTGCCAGCAGCTTAGCCACCGAGAATGAGCAGTTCTTC. Translated: CASSLATENEQFF.

The V call is TRBV20-1, the J call TRBJ2-1; 14 positions agree with TRBD2. Trimming cost V 3 bases and J 9 bases; bases outside gene matches: 10. The CDR3 loop spans 16 amino acids. The V gene's germline CDR1 is DFQATT and CDR2 SNEGSKA (reference sequence). DNA for the CDR3: TGCAGTGCTAGTAGGTCCTCGGGACTAGCGGGAGCTGAGCAGTTCTTC. Its translation: CSASRSSGLAGAEQFF.

The table lists this clonotype with many counts. The chain couples TRBV5-1 to TRBJ2-3; a possible D gene is TRBD2 (6 bases). V was cut by 4 bases and J by 4 bases, with 16 bases left in between. This CDR3 spans 15 amino acids. CDR1 is SGHRS and CDR2 is YFSETQ in the germline V gene. CDR3 in amino acids: CASSPVAEIADTQYF. The CDR3 coding sequence is TGCGCCAGCAGCCCGGTAGCGGAGATAGCAGATACGCAGTATTTT.

This clonotype has only a few counts. The V and J genes are TRBV4-2 and TRBJ1-2; tentative D call: TRBD1 (5 bases). The V gene lost 0 bases and the J gene lost 8 bases, with 16 bases spanning the gap. Germline CDR1 LGHNA, CDR2 YNFKEQ. The length of the CDR3 is 15 residues. For the CDR3, the DNA is TGTGCCAGCAGCCAAGAGGTTAGGGGAGCTCGGGGCTACACCTTC. As protein: CASSQEVRGARGYTF.

This clonotype has a count of ten or more. The chain links TRBV7-9 to TRBJ2-3; 8 nucleotides match TRBD1. This CDR3 comprises 15 residues. Germline V gives CDR1 SEHNR, CDR2 FQNEAQ (reference sequence). V dropped 4 bases and J dropped 3; count of bases not matched to a gene: 6. The CDR3, as DNA: TGTGCCAGCAGCTCAGGACAGGGACGTACAGATACGCAGTATTTT. Amino acids: CASSSGQGRTDTQYF.

This clonotype turned up a few times. Since no conserved phenylalanine or tryptophan closes the CDR3, a read error is the likely cause. The limits of the CDR3 on the DNA are not certain, so only TCRdb's listed CDR3 is given. The chain recombines TRBV4-1 with TRBJ2-7; TRBD1, the D gene given by the table, was not confirmed from the DNA. Germline V gives CDR1 MGHRA, CDR2 YSYEKL. The length of the CDR3 is 16 amino acids, counting both ends. The CDR3 region is CASSQDSPWDAPVASP.

This clonotype was recorded at least ten times. The V gene is TRBV10-3, the J gene TRBJ2-1; 15 nucleotides align to TRBD2. CDR3 length equals 17 residues. V lost 4 bases and J lost 3; bases outside the gene matches: 4. Germline V lookup: CDR1 ENHRY, CDR2 SYGVKD. CDR3 DNA: TGTGCCATCAGTGGGACTAGCGGGAGGGACTACTACAATGAGCAGTTCTTC. It translates to CAISGTSGRDYYNEQFF.

This clonotype turned up a few times. This sequence joins TRBV5-1 and TRBJ2-1; D unresolved. The CDR3 is made up of 14 amino acids. Looked up from germline, CDR1 is SGHRS and CDR2 is YFSETQ. Trimming took off 2 bases at V and 6 bases at J, with 12 bases between the two ends. The CDR3 DNA is TGCGCCAGCAGCTTCAAGTCCGGATTCAATGAGCAGTTCTTC. Protein sequence: CASSFKSGFNEQFF.

The chain recombines TRBV28 with TRBJ1-5, with a weak D call TRBD1 (6 bases). CDR1 and CDR2 (germline): MDHEN, SYDVKM. Trimming left V 6 bases short and J 9 bases short, with 12 bases between. The CDR3 has 12 residues. The CDR3 sequence is CASRVGGGPQHF. CDR3 in DNA: TGTGCCAGCAGAGTGGGAGGGGGGCCCCAGCATTTT.

This clonotype was observed many times. In DNA form, the CDR3 reads TGTGCCAGCAGTTCCCGGAGAGATACGCAGTATTTT. Protein product: CASSSRRDTQYF. This sequence joins TRBV6-5 and TRBJ2-3; D gene ambiguous. V was cut by 4 bases and J by 5 bases, with 7 bases left in between. Looked up from germline, CDR1 is MNHEY and CDR2 is SVGAGI. This CDR3 contains 12 residues.

This CDR3 is CASSYPTGGVLSVRPQYF. CDR3 DNA: TGCGCCAGCAGCTACCCGACAGGGGGTGTTTTATCGGTTCGGCCCCAGTACTTC. V is TRBV5-1 and J is TRBJ2-5, with 9 bases that match TRBD1. J was trimmed by 9 bases and V by 3 bases; bases with no gene match: 21. This CDR3 has 18 residues. Germline V gene data show CDR1 as SGHRS and CDR2 as YFSETQ. Combining the CDR3 with reference TRBV5-1 and TRBJ2-5 gives the whole variable domain KAGVTQTPRYLIKTRGQQVTLSCSPISGHRSVSWYQQTPGQGLQFLFEYFSETQRNKGNFPGRFSGRQFSNSRSEMNVSTLELGDSALYLCASSYPTGGVLSVRPQYFGPGTRLLVL.

This clonotype was counted many times. V gene TRBV7-6 combines with J gene TRBJ2-7; 7 nucleotides align to TRBD1. J was trimmed by 2 bases and V by 1 base; bases with no gene match: 5. Germline-derived CDR1 and CDR2 are SGHVS and FNYEAQ. The CDR3 runs 15 residues. CDR3 nucleotide sequence: TGTGCCAGCAGCTTAGGAGGGACAGTCACCTACGAGCAGTACTTC. Amino acids: CASSLGGTVTYEQYF.

This clonotype was detected only a few times. The chain joins TRBV7-9 to TRBJ2-5; no clear D. This CDR3 region has 15 residues. Germline CDR1 SEHNR, CDR2 FQNEAQ (reference sequence). The V end was cut by 5 bases, the J end by 2 bases, with 15 bases between. Here the CDR3 reads CASSLRSGRQETQYF. DNA of the CDR3: TGTGCCAGCAGCCTCAGGTCCGGTCGGCAAGAGACCCAGTACTTC.

The sample holds many counts of this clonotype. The chain's CDR3 is CASSRPSQSDTQYF. Here the CDR3 DNA reads TGTGCCAGTAGTCGTCCGTCACAGTCAGATACGCAGTATTTT. The chain uses TRBV19 and TRBJ2-3; D is undetermined. V lost 5 bases and J lost 4, with 13 bases in between. CDR1 is LNHDA and CDR2 is SQIVND in the germline V gene (reference sequence). The CDR3 sequence is 14 residues long.

The V call is TRBV12-3 or TRBV12-4, the J call TRBJ1-1, with D possibly matching TRBD1 (6 bases). The CDR3 is 15 amino acids. V was shortened by 7 bases and J by 0 bases, with 15 bases between the two germline ends. The CDR3 loop reads CASNLGQGMNTEAFF. CDR3 in DNA: TGTGCCAGCAATCTCGGGCAGGGGATGAACACTGAAGCTTTCTTT.

CDR3 protein: CASSSLAGITDTQYF. The CDR3 bases are TGTGCCAGCAGTTCCCTAGCGGGAATCACAGATACGCAGTATTTT. V and J are TRBV27 and TRBJ2-3; TRBD2 matches 9 bases. The CDR3 is made up of 15 amino acids. J was trimmed by 2 bases and V by 4 bases; bases with no gene match: 4. Germline CDR1 and CDR2: MNHEY and SMNVEV (reference sequence).